The text below deals with one T cell receptor beta chain. Its antigen is undetermined. This specimen comes from a study of T cell responses to AZD1222 COVID-19 vaccine. Profiled with immunoSEQ multiplex PCR; TCRdb holds only in-frame clones, not every one. The sample has under 150,000 clones, 85% to 95% seen once. Whole-study findings and limits: Baseline serostatus was positive in only six or seven AZD1222 recipients. Repertoire samples came only from after the peak T cell response. Vaccination with two AZD1222 doses was followed by a rise in Spike-specific TCR breadth and depth.

V lost 0 bases and J lost 3, with 17 bases in between. In germline, CDR1 is MGHRA, CDR2 YSYEKL. This CDR3 is built from 17 residues. The sequenced sample was peripheral blood, obtained on day 0 of AZD1222 vaccination. The chain couples TRBV4-1 to TRBJ2-5, with TRBD1 as a possible D gene (7 bases). The receptor comes from an adult in good health. The CDR3 sequence: CASSQDLDSGQEETQYF. DNA for the CDR3: TGCGCCAGCAGCCAAGATCTTGATAGCGGACAGGAAGAGACCCAGTACTTC.